This TCR beta chain originates from a study of cytomegalovirus exposure and HLA in healthy donors. The PCR made use of 60 Vbeta and 13 Jbeta primers. TCRdb's copy holds only in-frame clones and misses some; the assay was immunoSEQ multiplex PCR. The repertoire holds roughly 170,000 clones, with over 65% as singletons. There are 17 residues in the CDR3. The trim removed 1 base at V and 6 bases at J, leaving 11 bases unmatched. The germline CDR1 and CDR2 sequences are SEHNR and FQNEAQ (reference sequence). This chain joins TRBV7-9 and TRBJ2-7; 11 positions agree with TRBD1. Sequenced material: PBMCs. This sequence originates from a female donor in good health and CMV-seronegative. DNA of the CDR3: TGTGCCAGCAGCTTAGTGAAACCGGGACAGGGGGGAGGCGAGCAGTACTTC. Residues: CASSLVKPGQGGGEQYF.